These 21 T cell receptor beta chains came from one sample sequenced in a study of T cells in Graves' hyperthyroidism and ophthalmopathy (dated by TCRdb to the late 2010s). Library construction relied on multiplex PCR. Sequencing relied on an Illumina HiSeq 2000. The TCR beta CDR3 regions were amplified from the RNA transcripts. A first-round RT-PCR of the TCR CDR3 used the HTBI primer set with the Qiagen OneStep RT-PCR kit. In TCRdb, the public reads were trimmed at Q25 with fastp and aligned with MiXCR, with productive beta chains retained. Identical CDR3 protein sequences are pooled into one entry, listed with their most common genes and DNA. Counted in this sample were under 350,000 distinct CDR3 sequences; around a sixth of them appeared once. Less than 65% of the sample lies in the top ten. Source material: blood. The origin of the receptors is a woman aged 50 to 65 with Graves' hyperthyroidism.

This clonotype was seen repeatedly, ten times or more. The V and J genes are TRBV11-2 and TRBJ2-3; D not certain. CDR1 SGHAT and CDR2 FQNNGV come from the germline V gene. Trimming shortened V by 1 base and J by 2 bases, and 10 bases separated the two germline ends. The CDR3 spans 15 residues. CDR3 loop: CASSLGAQDTDTQYF. The DNA for the CDR3 is TGTGCCAGCAGCTTAGGAGCTCAAGACACAGATACGCAGTATTTT.

CDR3 residues: CSVGEPNYEQYF. In nucleotides, the CDR3 is TGCAGCGTGGGGGAACCAAACTACGAGCAGTACTTC. The chain recombines TRBV29-1 with TRBJ2-7; tentatively, D is TRBD1 or TRBD2 (5 bases each). From germline, CDR1 is SQVTM and CDR2 ANQGSEA. CDR3 size: 12 residues. V was cut by 6 bases and J by 3 bases, with 12 bases left in between.

This clonotype was recorded at least ten times. V usage is TRBV6-1 and J usage is TRBJ2-2, with D tentatively TRBD2 (5 bases). The CDR3 consists of 17 residues. Germline values: CDR1 MNHNS, CDR2 SASEGT. Trimming took off 7 bases at V and 2 bases at J, with 20 bases between the two ends. The CDR3 reads CASNLRARTDNTGELFF. CDR3 DNA sequence: TGTGCCAGCAACTTGCGGGCCCGGACGGACAACACCGGGGAGCTGTTTTTT.

This clonotype was recorded a few times. The rearrangement joins TRBV6-5 to TRBJ1-5; no clear D. The V gene lost 2 bases and the J gene lost 4 bases, with 9 bases spanning the gap. The germline V gene encodes CDR1 MNHEY and CDR2 SVGAGI. The CDR3 length is 14 residues. The CDR3 protein is CASSYHGGNQPQHF. Here the CDR3 DNA reads TGTGCCAGCAGTTACCACGGAGGGAATCAGCCCCAGCATTTT.

This clonotype was observed at least ten times. The chain uses TRBV2 and TRBJ1-2; 7 positions match TRBD1. Per germline, CDR1 SNHLY and CDR2 FYNNEI. The junction had 6 bases not matched to a gene; V was cut back by 0 bases and J by 8 bases. The CDR3 covers 14 residues. CDR3 nucleotide sequence: TGTGCCAGCAGTGAAGCCGGGAGGGGGCTCGGCTACACCTTC. Translated, it gives CASSEAGRGLGYTF.

This clonotype occurred many times. The V call is TRBV12-5, the J call TRBJ1-1; D not certain. Looked up from germline, CDR1 is LGHNT and CDR2 is FRNRAP. The CDR3 consists of 13 residues. V was clipped by 1 base and J by 5 bases, with 8 bases between them. As DNA, the CDR3 is TGTGCTAGTGGTTTGGAAGGAGGAACTGAAGCTTTCTTT. This codes for CASGLEGGTEAFF.

This chain links TRBV9 with TRBJ1-2, with TRBD1 matching 7 bases. V lost 0 bases and J lost 8; bases outside the gene matches: 4. This CDR3 has 13 residues. The V gene's germline CDR1 is SGDLS and CDR2 YYNGEE. CDR3 DNA sequence: TGTGCCAGCAGCGTAGAAGGGGGCCGAGGCTACACCTTC. Protein product: CASSVEGGRGYTF. Full variable domain (remainder filled in from reference TRBV9 and TRBJ1-2): DSGVTQTPKHLITATGQRVTLRCSPRSGDLSVYWYQQSLDQGLQFLIQYYNGEERAKGNILERFSAQQFPDLHSELNLSSLELGDSALYFCASSVEGGRGYTFGSGTRLTVV.

This clonotype occurred many times. The chain recombines TRBV3-1 with TRBJ2-7, with D possibly matching TRBD1 (5 bases). The V gene lost 5 bases and the J gene lost 9 bases, with 11 bases spanning the gap. Germline V gives CDR1 LGHDT, CDR2 YNNKEL (reference sequence). The CDR3 runs to 11 residues. The CDR3, as DNA: TGTGCCAGCAGCTCTGGGGCAGGGCAGTACTTC. Its translation is CASSSGAGQYF.

Many counts were recorded for this clonotype. The rearrangement joins TRBV30 to TRBJ1-1; D is ambiguous. V lost 0 bases and J lost 1, with 12 bases in between. CDR3 length: 15 amino acids. The germline gives CDR1 GTSNPN, CDR2 SVGIG (reference sequence). The CDR3 sequence is CAWSVGLGRNTEAFF. The DNA for the CDR3 is TGTGCCTGGAGTGTAGGACTCGGGCGGAACACTGAAGCTTTCTTT.

V is TRBV29-1 and J is TRBJ2-2, with no clear D. Germline CDR1 SQVTM, CDR2 ANQGSEA. V was cut by 4 bases and J by 4 bases, with 10 bases left in between. This CDR3 is built from 13 residues. The CDR3 loop is CSVVSASTGELFF. CDR3 nucleotide sequence: TGCAGCGTTGTCTCCGCGTCCACCGGGGAGCTGTTTTTT.

In its sample, this clonotype was seen many times. V usage is TRBV30 and J usage is TRBJ1-2; D gene unclear. This CDR3 contains 13 residues. V was cut by 0 bases and J by 3 bases, with 8 bases left in between. Germline V gene data show CDR1 as GTSNPN and CDR2 as SVGIG (reference sequence). Here the CDR3 reads CAWSVLTDYGYTF. In DNA, the CDR3 is TGTGCCTGGAGTGTCTTGACGGACTATGGCTACACCTTC.

Only a few counts were recorded for this clonotype. The gene calls are TRBV20-1 and TRBJ1-4, with unresolved D. V was shortened by 3 bases and J by 0 bases, with 5 bases between the two germline ends. CDR1 DFQATT and CDR2 SNEGSKA come from the germline V gene (reference sequence). There are 13 residues in the CDR3. In DNA, the CDR3 is TGCAGTGCTAGTGGTACAACTAATGAAAAACTGTTTTTT. Protein: CSASGTTNEKLFF.

This clonotype was found a few times. The chain employs TRBV7-9 and TRBJ2-3, with D perhaps matching TRBD1 (6 bases). Germline assignment: CDR1 SEHNR and CDR2 FQNEAQ (reference sequence). CDR3 size: 15 residues. V lost 3 bases to trimming and J lost 2 bases, with 12 bases between them. The CDR3, as DNA: TGTGCCAGCAGCTTTGGCGGACAGCACACAGATACGCAGTATTTT. Translating gives CASSFGGQHTDTQYF.

This clonotype was detected only a few times. Being one base from a much bigger clone, this may be a read error. The chain employs TRBV12-3 or TRBV12-4 and TRBJ2-3; D gene unclear. The CDR3 covers 12 residues. Trimming took 6 bases from V and 0 from J, leaving 4 bases between them. This CDR3 reads CASSNSTDTQYF. In nucleotides, the CDR3 is TGTGCCAGCAGCAATAGCACAGATACGCAGTATTTT.

In this sample, this clonotype turned up many times. The chain links TRBV2 to TRBJ1-1; D perhaps matches TRBD1 (5 bases). CDR1 SNHLY and CDR2 FYNNEI come from the germline V gene. This CDR3 region has 14 residues. Trimming took off 4 bases at V and 0 bases at J, with 9 bases between the two ends. DNA of the CDR3: TGTGCCAGCAGTGTCCCAGGGTTGAACACTGAAGCTTTCTTT. It translates to CASSVPGLNTEAFF.

This clonotype occurred many times. V gene TRBV28 combines with J gene TRBJ2-7; 7 bases match TRBD1. The CDR3 has 13 amino acids. Unmatched junction bases numbered 8, after V lost 6 bases and J lost 6 bases. Looked up from germline, CDR1 is MDHEN and CDR2 is SYDVKM. CDR3 protein: CASSQTGDGEQYF. For the CDR3, the DNA is TGTGCCAGCAGCCAAACAGGGGATGGCGAGCAGTACTTC. Variable domain in full (rest from reference TRBV28 and TRBJ2-7): DVKVTQSSRYLVKRTGEKVFLECVQDMDHENMFWYRQDPGLGLRLIYFSYDVKMKEKGDIPEGYSVSREKKERFSLILESASTNQTSMYLCASSQTGDGEQYFGPGTRLTVT.

This clonotype has ten or more counts. This chain joins TRBV18 and TRBJ2-5; D is ambiguous. V lost 3 bases and J 2 bases, leaving 10 bases between the germline ends. The germline gives CDR1 KGHSH, CDR2 LQKENI. The CDR3 sequence is 14 residues long. This CDR3 reads CASSPSAEQETQYF. Here the CDR3 DNA reads TGTGCCAGCTCACCTTCTGCAGAACAAGAGACCCAGTACTTC.

There are a few counts of this clonotype. The chain has TRBV7-9 and TRBJ2-1; TRBD2 aligns across 7 bases. The CDR3 sequence is 16 residues long. J was trimmed by 8 bases and V by 4 bases; bases with no gene match: 14. The V gene's germline CDR1 is SEHNR and CDR2 FQNEAQ (reference sequence). The CDR3 region has the DNA TGTGCCAGCAGCTCCACCCTAGCGGCCAGCATAGATGAGCAGTTCTTC. Amino acids: CASSSTLAASIDEQFF.

This chain joins TRBV5-8 and TRBJ2-1; 8 bases are shared with TRBD2. The CDR3 is made up of 14 amino acids. Germline V gene sequence: CDR1 SGHTS, CDR2 YDEGEE. Losses at the gene ends were 3 bases for V and 12 bases for J; bases not matched to a gene: 11. CDR3 residues: CASSYEGRAGGQFF. The CDR3 DNA follows: TGTGCCAGCAGCTACGAGGGCAGGGCGGGGGGGCAGTTCTTC.

This clonotype was detected ten times or more. The rearrangement links TRBV2 to TRBJ1-1; D not resolved. The CDR3 runs to 12 residues. Germline V lookup: CDR1 SNHLY, CDR2 FYNNEI. The V and J ends lost 8 bases and 5 bases respectively, with 12 bases between them. The CDR3 DNA sequence: TGTGCCAGCGGTCCTCAGAGGACTGAAGCTTTCTTT. It translates to CASGPQRTEAFF.

J is TRBJ2-2 and V is TRBV30; D gene ambiguous. Germline CDR1 reads GTSNPN; CDR2 reads SVGIG (reference sequence). The V end lost 4 bases, the J end lost 4 bases, and 10 bases lay between the germline ends. The CDR3 has 13 amino acids. CDR3 region: CAWKISFTGELFF. DNA of the CDR3: TGTGCCTGGAAAATTAGCTTCACCGGGGAGCTGTTTTTT.